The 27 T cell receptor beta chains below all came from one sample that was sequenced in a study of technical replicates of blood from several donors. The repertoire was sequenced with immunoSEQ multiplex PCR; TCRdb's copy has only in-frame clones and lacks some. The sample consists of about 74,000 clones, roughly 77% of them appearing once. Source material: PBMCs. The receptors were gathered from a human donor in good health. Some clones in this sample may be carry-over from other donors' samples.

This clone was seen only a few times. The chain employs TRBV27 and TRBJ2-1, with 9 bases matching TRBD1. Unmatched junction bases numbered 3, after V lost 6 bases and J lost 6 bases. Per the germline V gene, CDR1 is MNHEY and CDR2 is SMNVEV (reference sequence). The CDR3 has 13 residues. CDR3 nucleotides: TGTGCCAGCAGCCGGGACAGGGCCAATGAGCAGTTCTTC. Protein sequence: CASSRDRANEQFF.

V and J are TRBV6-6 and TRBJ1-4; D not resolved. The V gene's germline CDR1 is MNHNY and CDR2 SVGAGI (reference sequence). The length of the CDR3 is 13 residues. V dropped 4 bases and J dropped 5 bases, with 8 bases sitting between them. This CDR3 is CASSSRGNEKLFF. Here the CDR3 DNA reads TGTGCCAGCAGTTCTAGAGGGAATGAAAAACTGTTTTTT.

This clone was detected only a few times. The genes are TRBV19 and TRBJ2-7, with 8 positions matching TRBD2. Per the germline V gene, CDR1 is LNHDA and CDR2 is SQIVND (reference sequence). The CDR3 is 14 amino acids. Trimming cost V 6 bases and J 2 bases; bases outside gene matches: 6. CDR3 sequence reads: CASRASGGTYEQYF. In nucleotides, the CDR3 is TGTGCCAGTAGGGCAAGCGGGGGCACCTACGAGCAGTACTTC.

The CDR3 nucleotides read TGCGCCAGCTCTCCATTTACAGAGAACACTGAAGCTTTCTTT. It encodes CASSPFTENTEAFF. The chain couples TRBV10-1 to TRBJ1-1, with D unresolved. Germline V gene lookup returns CDR1 WNHNN and CDR2 SYGVQD (reference sequence). V gave up 8 bases and J gave up 1 base, with 14 bases separating them. The CDR3 extends over 14 amino acids.

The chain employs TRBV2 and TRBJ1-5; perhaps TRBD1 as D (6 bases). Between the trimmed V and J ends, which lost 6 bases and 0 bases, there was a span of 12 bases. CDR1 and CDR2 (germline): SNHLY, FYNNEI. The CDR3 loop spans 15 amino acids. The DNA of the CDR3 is TGTGCCAGCAGGCCGGGACAAAGTAGCAATCAGCCCCAGCATTTT. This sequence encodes CASRPGQSSNQPQHF.

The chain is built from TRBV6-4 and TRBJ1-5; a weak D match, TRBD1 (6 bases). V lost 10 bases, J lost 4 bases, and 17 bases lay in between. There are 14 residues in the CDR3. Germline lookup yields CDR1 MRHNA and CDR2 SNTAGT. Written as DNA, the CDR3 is TGTGCCATCATCGGGGGGGCACGTAATCAGCCCCAGCATTTT. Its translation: CAIIGGARNQPQHF.

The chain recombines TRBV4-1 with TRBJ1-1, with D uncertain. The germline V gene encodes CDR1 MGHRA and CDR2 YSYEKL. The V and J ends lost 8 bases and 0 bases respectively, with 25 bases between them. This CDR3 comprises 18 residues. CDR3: CASPQGRAAKFMNTEAFF. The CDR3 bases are TGCGCCAGCCCTCAAGGGAGGGCAGCAAAATTCATGAACACTGAAGCTTTCTTT.

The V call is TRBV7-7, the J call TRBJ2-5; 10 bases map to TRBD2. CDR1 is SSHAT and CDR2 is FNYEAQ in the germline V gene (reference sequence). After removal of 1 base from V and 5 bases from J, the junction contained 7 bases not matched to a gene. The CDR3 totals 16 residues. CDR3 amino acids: CASSLGALAGHETQYF. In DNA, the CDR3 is TGTGCCAGCAGCTTAGGAGCACTAGCGGGACACGAGACCCAGTACTTC.

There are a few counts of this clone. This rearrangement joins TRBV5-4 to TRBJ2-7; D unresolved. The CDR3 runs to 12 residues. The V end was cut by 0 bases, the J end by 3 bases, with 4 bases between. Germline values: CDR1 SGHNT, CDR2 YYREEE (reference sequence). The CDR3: CASSLDGYEQYF. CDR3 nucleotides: TGTGCCAGCAGCTTGGACGGCTACGAGCAGTACTTC.

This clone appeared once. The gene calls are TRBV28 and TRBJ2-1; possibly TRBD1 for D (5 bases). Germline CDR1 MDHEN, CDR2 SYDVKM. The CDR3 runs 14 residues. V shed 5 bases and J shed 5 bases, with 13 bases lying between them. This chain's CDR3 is CASSNGHRNNEQFF. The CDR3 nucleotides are TGTGCCAGCAGTAACGGACACCGAAACAATGAGCAGTTCTTC.

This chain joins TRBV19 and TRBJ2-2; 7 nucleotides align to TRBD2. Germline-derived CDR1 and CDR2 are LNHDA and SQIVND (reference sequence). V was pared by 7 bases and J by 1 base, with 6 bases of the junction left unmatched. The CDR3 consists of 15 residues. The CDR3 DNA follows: TGTGCCAGTACCCCGGGGGGTTTGAACACCGGGGAGCTGTTTTTT. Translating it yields CASTPGGLNTGELFF.

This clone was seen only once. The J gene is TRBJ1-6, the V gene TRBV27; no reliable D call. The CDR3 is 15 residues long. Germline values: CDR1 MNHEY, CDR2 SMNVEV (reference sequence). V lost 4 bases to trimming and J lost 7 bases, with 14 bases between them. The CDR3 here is CASSSWESQNSPLHF. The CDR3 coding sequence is TGTGCCAGCAGTTCCTGGGAGTCACAAAATTCACCCCTCCACTTT.

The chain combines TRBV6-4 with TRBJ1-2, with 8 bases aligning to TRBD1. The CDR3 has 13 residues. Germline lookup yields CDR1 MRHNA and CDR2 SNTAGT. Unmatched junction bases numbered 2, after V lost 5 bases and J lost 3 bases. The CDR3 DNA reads TGTGCCAGCAGTCCAGGGGGCGACTATGGCTACACCTTC. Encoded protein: CASSPGGDYGYTF.

The CDR3 protein is CASSLGSPLAGNSYEQYF. The CDR3 DNA is TGTGCCAGCAGCTTAGGCTCCCCCCTAGCGGGGAACTCCTACGAGCAGTACTTC. V and J are TRBV7-2 and TRBJ2-7; 9 nucleotides align to TRBD2. The CDR3 length is 18 residues. V lost 1 base to trimming and J lost 0 bases; unmatched junction nucleotides: 10. Germline V lookup: CDR1 SGHTA, CDR2 FQGNSA.

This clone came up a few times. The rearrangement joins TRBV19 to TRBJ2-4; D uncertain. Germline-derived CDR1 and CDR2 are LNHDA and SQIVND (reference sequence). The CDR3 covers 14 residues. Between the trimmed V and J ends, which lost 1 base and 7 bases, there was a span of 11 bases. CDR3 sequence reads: CASSIGAGGNIQYF. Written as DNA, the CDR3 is TGTGCCAGTAGTATAGGGGCAGGTGGTAACATTCAGTACTTC. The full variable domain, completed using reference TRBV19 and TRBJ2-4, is DGGITQSPKYLFRKEGQNVTLSCEQNLNHDAMYWYRQDPGQGLRLIYYSQIVNDFQKGDIAEGYSVSREKKESFPLTVTSAQKNPTAFYLCASSIGAGGNIQYFGAGTRLSVL.

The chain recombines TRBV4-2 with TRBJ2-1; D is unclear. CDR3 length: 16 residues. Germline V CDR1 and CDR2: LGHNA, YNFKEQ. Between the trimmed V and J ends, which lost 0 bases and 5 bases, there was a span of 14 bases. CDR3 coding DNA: TGTGCCAGCAGCCAAGATCGAGTTGGTGGTCACAATGAGCAGTTCTTC. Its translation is CASSQDRVGGHNEQFF.

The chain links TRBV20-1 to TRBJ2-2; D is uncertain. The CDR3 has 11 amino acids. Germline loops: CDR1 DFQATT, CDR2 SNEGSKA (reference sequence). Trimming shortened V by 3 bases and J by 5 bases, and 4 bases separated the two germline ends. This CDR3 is CSARSTGELFF. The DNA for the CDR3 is TGCAGTGCTAGGTCGACCGGGGAGCTGTTTTTT.

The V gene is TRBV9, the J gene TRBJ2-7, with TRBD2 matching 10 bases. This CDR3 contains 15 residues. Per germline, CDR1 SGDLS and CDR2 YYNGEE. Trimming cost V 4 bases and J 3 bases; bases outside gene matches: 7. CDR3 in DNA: TGTGCCAGCAGCTCCGGGACTAGCGACATCTACGAGCAGTACTTC. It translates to CASSSGTSDIYEQYF.

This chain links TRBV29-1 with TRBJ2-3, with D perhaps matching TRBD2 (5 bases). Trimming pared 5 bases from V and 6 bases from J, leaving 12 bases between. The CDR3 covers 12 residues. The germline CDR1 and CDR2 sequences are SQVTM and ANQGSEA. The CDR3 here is CSVRLSADTQYF. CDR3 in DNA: TGCAGCGTTAGGCTTAGCGCTGATACGCAGTATTTT.

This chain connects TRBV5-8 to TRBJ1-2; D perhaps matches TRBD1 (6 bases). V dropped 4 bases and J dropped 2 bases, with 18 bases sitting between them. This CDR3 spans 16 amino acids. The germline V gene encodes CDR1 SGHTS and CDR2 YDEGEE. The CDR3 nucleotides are TGTGCCAGCAGCAACTTCCGGGACACGAAAAACTATGGCTACACCTTC. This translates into CASSNFRDTKNYGYTF.

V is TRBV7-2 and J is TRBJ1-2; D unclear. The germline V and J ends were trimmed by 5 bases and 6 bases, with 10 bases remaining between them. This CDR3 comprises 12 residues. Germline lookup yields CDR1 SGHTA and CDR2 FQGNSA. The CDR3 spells CASSRDINGYTF. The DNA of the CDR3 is TGTGCCAGCAGCCGTGACATCAATGGCTACACCTTC.

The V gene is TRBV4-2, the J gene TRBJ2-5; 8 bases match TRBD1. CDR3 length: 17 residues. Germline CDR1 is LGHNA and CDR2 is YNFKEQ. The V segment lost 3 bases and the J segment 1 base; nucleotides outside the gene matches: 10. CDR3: CASSHDAGTGAQETQYF. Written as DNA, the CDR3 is TGTGCCAGCAGCCATGACGCCGGGACAGGCGCCCAAGAGACCCAGTACTTC.

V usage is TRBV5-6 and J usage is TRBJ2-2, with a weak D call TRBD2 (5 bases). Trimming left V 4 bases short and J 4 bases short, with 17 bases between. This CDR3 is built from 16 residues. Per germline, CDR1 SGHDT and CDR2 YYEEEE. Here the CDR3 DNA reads TGTGCCAGCAGCCGTCGGACTTCTCGTTCCACCGGGGAGCTGTTTTTT. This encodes CASSRRTSRSTGELFF.

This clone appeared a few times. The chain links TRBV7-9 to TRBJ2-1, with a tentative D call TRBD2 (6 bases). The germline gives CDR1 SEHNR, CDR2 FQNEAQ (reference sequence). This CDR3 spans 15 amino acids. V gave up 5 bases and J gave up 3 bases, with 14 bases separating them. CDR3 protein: CASSPMTSFYNEQFF. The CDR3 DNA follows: TGTGCCAGCAGCCCGATGACTAGTTTCTACAATGAGCAGTTCTTC. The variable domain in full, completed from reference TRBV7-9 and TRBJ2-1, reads DTGVSQNPRHKITKRGQNVTFRCDPISEHNRLYWYRQTLGQGPEFLTYFQNEAQLEKSRLLSDRFSAERPKGSFSTLEIQRTEQGDSAMYLCASSPMTSFYNEQFFGPGTRLTVL.

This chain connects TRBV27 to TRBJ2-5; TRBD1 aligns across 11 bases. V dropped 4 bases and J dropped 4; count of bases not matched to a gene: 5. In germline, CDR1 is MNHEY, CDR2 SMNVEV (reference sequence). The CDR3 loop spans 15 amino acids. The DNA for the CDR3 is TGTGCCAGCAGTTCCCTGGACAGGGGGCGAGAGACCCAGTACTTC. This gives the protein CASSSLDRGRETQYF.

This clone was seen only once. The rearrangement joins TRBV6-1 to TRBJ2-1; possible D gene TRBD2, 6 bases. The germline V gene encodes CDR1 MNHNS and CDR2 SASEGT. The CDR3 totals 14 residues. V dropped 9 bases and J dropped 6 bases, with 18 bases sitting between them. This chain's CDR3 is CASSQMRRGNEQFF. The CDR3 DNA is TGTGCCAGTTCCCAGATGAGGCGGGGCAATGAGCAGTTCTTC.

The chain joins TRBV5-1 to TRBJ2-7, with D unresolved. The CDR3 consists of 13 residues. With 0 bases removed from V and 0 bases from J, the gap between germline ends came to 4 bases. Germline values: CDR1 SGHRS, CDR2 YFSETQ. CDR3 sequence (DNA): TGCGCCAGCAGCTTGGACTACTCCTACGAGCAGTACTTC. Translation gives CASSLDYSYEQYF.